Described below is a single TCR beta chain sequence and its context. These data originate in a study of blood T cell repertoires in COVID-19. At the level of the study: Researchers got acute and convalescent COVID-19 samples from the United States, Italy and Spain. T cells, B-cell-depleted T cells, or PBMCs supplied cDNA or gDNA.

The assay was immunoSEQ multiplex PCR, and TCRdb's table has in-frame clones only and misses some. The sample carries 200,000 to 250,000 clones, 80% to 90% recorded once. This CDR3 is built from 13 residues. Looked up from germline, CDR1 is SNHLY and CDR2 is FYNNEI. Deletions cut 3 bases from V and 5 bases from J, with 10 bases between. The sequenced material came from peripheral blood. The V call is TRBV2, the J call TRBJ1-1, with D perhaps TRBD1 (5 bases). The receptor was isolated from a man in his forties or fifties with acute or convalescent COVID-19. The CDR3 sequence: CASSETAITEAFF. The CDR3 nucleotides read TGTGCCAGCAGTGAGACAGCTATTACTGAAGCTTTCTTT.